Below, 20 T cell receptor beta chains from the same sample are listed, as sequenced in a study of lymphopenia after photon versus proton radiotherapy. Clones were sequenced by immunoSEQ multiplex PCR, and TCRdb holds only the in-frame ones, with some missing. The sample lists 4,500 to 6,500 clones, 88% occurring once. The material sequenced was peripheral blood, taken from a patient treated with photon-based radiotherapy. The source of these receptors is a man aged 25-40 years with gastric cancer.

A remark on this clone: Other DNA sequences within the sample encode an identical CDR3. CDR3 in DNA: TGTGCCAGCAGCCTAGGACTAGCGGAGACCCAGTACTTC. Amino acids: CASSLGLAETQYF. The chain couples TRBV4-2 to TRBJ2-5; 9 bases agree with TRBD2. In germline, CDR1 is LGHNA, CDR2 YNFKEQ. The junction had 2 bases not matched to a gene; V was cut back by 4 bases and J by 5 bases. The length of the CDR3 is 13 residues.

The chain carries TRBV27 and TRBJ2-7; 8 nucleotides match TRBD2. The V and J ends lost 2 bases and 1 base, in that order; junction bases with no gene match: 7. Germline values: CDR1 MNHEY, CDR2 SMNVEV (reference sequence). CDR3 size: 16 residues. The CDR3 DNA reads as TGTGCCAGCAGTTTAACCCCACAGCGGGGGTCCTACGAGCAGTACTTC. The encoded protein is CASSLTPQRGSYEQYF.

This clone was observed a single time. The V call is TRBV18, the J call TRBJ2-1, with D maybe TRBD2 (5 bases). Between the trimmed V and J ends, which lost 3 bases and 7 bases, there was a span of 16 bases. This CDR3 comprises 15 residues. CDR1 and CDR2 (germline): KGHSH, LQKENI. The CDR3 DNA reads TGTGCCAGCTCACCCGCGGCTAGCCGGTGGAATGAGCAGTTCTTC. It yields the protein CASSPAASRWNEQFF.

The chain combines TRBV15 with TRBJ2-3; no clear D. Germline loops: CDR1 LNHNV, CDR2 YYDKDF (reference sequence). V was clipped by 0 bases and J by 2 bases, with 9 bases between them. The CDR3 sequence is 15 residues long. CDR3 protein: CATSRDLESTDTQYF. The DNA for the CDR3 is TGTGCCACCAGCAGAGATTTAGAGTCCACAGATACGCAGTATTTT.

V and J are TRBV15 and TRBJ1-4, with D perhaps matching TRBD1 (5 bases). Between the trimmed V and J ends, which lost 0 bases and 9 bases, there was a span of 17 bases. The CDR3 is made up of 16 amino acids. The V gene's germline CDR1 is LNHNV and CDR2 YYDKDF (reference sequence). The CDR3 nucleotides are TGTGCCACCAGCAGAGATCGGGGCAGGCAAAATAAAAAACTGTTTTTT. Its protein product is CATSRDRGRQNKKLFF. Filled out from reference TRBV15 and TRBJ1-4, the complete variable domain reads DAMVIQNPRYQVTQFGKPVTLSCSQTLNHNVMYWYQQKSSQAPKLLFHYYDKDFNNEADTPDNFQSRRPNTSFCFLDIRSPGLGDTAMYLCATSRDRGRQNKKLFFGSGTQLSVL.

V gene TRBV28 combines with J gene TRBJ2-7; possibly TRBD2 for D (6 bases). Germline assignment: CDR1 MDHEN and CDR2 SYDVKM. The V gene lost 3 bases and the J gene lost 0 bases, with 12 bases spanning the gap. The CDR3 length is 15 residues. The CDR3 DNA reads TGTGCCAGCAGTTTGTATGGGGGGACCTCCTACGAGCAGTACTTC. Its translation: CASSLYGGTSYEQYF.

This CDR3 reads CSVRDWQTNTEAFF. Here the CDR3 DNA reads TGCAGCGTTAGGGATTGGCAGACGAACACTGAAGCTTTCTTT. J is TRBJ1-1 and V is TRBV29-1; D uncertain. The CDR3 spans 14 residues. V lost 5 bases and J 1 base, leaving 14 bases between the germline ends. Looked up from germline, CDR1 is SQVTM and CDR2 is ANQGSEA.

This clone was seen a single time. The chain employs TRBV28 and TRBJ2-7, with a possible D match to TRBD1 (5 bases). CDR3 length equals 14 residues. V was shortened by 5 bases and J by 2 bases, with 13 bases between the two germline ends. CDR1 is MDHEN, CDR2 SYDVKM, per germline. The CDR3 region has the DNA TGTGCCAGCAGTATAAGACAGTTGGCCTACGAGCAGTACTTC. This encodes CASSIRQLAYEQYF.

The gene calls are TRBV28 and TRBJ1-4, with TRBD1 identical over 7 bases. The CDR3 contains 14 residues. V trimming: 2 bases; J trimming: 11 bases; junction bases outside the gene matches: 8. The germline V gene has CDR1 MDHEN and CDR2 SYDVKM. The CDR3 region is CASSLTQGIGKLFF. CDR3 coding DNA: TGTGCCAGCAGTTTAACACAGGGGATCGGGAAACTGTTTTTT.

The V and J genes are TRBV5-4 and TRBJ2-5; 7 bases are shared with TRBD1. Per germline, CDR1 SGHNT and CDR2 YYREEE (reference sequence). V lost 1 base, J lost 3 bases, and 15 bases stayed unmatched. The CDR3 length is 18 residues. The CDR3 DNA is TGTGCCAGCAGCTTGAAGGGGGCTGGAAGGTGGATTGAAGAGACCCAGTACTTC. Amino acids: CASSLKGAGRWIEETQYF.

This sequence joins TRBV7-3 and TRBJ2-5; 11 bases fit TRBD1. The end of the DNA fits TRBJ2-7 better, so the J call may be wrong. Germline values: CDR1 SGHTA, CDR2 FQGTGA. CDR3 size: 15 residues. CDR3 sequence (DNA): TGTGCCAGCAGCTTAAGTGGGACAGGGGGCTACGAGCAGTACTTC. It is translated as CASSLSGTGGYEQYF.

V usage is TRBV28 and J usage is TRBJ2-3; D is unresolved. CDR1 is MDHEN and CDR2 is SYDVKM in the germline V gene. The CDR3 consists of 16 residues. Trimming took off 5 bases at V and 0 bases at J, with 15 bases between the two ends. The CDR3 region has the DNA TGTGCCAGCAGTACCACCCCAAAGGGAAGCACAGATACGCAGTATTTT. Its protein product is CASSTTPKGSTDTQYF.

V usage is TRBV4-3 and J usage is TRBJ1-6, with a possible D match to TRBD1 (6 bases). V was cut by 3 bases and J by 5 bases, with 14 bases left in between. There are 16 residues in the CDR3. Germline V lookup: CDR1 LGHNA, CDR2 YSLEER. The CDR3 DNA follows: TGCGCCAGCAGCCAGCTAGCCGGACAGAATAATTCACCCCTCCACTTT. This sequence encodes CASSQLAGQNNSPLHF.

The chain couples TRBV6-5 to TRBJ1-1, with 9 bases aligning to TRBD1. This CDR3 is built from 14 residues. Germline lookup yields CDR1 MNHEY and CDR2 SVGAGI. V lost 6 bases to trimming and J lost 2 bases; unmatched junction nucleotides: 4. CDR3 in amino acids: CASSRDRVNTEAFF. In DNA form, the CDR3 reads TGTGCCAGCAGCCGGGACAGGGTTAACACTGAAGCTTTCTTT.

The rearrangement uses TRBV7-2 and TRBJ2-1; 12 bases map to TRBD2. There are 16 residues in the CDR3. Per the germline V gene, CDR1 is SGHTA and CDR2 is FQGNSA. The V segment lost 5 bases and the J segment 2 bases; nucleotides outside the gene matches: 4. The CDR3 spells CASSGRLAGAYNEQFF. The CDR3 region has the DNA TGTGCCAGCAGCGGACGACTAGCGGGAGCCTACAATGAGCAGTTCTTC.

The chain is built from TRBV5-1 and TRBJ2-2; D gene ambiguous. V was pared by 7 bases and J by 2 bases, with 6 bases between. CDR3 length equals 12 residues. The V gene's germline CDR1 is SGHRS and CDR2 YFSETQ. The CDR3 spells CASGRNTGELFF. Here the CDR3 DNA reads TGCGCCAGCGGTCGCAACACCGGGGAGCTGTTTTTT.

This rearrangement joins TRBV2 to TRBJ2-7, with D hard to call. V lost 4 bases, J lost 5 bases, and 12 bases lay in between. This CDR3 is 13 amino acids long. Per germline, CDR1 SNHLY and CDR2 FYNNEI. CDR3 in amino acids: CASSGAVFHEQYF. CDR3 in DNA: TGTGCCAGCAGTGGGGCAGTTTTCCACGAGCAGTACTTC.

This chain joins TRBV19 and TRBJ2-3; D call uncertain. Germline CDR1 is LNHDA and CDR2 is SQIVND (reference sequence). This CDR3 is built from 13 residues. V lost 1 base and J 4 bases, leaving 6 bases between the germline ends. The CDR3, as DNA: TGTGCCAGTAGTATAGGATGGGCAGATACGCAGTATTTT. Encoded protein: CASSIGWADTQYF. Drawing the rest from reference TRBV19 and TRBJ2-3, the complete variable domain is DGGITQSPKYLFRKEGQNVTLSCEQNLNHDAMYWYRQDPGQGLRLIYYSQIVNDFQKGDIAEGYSVSREKKESFPLTVTSAQKNPTAFYLCASSIGWADTQYFGPGTRLTVL.

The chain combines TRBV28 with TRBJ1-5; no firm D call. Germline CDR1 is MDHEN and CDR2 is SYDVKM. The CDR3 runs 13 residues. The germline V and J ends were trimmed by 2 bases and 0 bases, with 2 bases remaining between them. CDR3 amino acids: CASSLNSNQPQHF. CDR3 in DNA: TGTGCCAGCAGTTTAAATAGCAATCAGCCCCAGCATTTT.

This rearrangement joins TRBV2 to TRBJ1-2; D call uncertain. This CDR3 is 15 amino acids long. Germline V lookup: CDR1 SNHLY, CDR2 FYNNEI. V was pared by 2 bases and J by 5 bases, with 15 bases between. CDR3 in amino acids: CASSESVSLGYGYTF. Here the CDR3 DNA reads TGTGCCAGCAGTGAATCTGTCAGCTTAGGGTATGGCTACACCTTC.